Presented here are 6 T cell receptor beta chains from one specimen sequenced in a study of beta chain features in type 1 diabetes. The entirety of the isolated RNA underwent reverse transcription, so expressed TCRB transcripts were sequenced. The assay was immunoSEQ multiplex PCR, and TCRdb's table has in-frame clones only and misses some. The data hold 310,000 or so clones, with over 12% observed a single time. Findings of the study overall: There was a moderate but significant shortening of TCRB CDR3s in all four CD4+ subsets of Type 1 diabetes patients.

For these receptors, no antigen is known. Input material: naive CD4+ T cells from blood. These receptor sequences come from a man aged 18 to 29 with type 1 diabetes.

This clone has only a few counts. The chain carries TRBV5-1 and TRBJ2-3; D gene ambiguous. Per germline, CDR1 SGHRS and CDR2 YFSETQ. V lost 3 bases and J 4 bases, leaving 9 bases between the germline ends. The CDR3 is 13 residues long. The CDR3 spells CASSSTLPDTQYF. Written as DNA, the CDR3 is TGCGCCAGCAGCTCGACACTGCCAGATACGCAGTATTTT.

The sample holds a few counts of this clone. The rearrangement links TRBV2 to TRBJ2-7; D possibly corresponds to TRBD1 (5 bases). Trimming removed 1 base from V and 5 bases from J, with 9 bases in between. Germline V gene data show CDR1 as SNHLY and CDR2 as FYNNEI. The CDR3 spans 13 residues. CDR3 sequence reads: CASSEVQGHEQYF. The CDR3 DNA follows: TGTGCCAGCAGTGAAGTGCAGGGCCACGAGCAGTACTTC.

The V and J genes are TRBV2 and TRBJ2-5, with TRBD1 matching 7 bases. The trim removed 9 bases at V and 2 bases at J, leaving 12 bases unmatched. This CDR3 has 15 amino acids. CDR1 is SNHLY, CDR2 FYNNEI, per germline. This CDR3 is CASQVSPDRQETQYF. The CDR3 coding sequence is TGTGCCAGTCAAGTTTCTCCGGACAGGCAAGAGACCCAGTACTTC.

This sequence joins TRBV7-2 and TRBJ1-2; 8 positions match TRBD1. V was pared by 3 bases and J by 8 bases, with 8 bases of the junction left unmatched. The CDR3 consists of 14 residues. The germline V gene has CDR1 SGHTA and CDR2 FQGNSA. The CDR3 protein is CASSFGQGTRGYTF. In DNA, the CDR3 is TGTGCCAGCAGCTTTGGACAGGGTACGAGGGGCTACACCTTC.

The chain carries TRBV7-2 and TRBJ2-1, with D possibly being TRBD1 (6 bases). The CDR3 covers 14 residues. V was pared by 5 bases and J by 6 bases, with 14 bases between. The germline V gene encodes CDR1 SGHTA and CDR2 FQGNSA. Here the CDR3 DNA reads TGTGCCAGCAGCCCCTCGGGACAACGCAATGAGCAGTTCTTC. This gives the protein CASSPSGQRNEQFF.

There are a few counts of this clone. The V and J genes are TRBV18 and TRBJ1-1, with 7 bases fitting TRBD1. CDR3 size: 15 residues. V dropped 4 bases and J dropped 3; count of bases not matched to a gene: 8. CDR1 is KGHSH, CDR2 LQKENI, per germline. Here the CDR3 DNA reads TGTGCCAGCTCACTTGGACAGGTAGGATACACTGAAGCTTTCTTT. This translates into CASSLGQVGYTEAFF.